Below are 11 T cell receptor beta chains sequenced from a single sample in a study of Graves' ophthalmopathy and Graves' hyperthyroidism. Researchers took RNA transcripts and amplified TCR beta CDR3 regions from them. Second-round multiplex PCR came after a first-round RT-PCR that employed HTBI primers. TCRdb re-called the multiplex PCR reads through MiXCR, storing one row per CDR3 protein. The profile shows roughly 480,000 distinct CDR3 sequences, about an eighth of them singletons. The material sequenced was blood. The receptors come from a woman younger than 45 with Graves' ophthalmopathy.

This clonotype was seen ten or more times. CDR3 protein: CASRGQTADTEAFF. For the CDR3, the DNA is TGTGCCAGCAGGGGACAGACGGCGGACACTGAAGCTTTCTTT. The chain employs TRBV12-3 or TRBV12-4 and TRBJ1-1; 7 bases fit TRBD1. Trimming cost V 6 bases and J 3 bases; bases outside gene matches: 7. This CDR3 contains 14 residues.

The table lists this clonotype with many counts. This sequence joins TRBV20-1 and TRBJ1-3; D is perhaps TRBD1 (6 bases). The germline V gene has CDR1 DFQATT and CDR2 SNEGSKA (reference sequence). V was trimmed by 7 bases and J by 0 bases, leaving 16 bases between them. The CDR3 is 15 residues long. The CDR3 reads CSGSTGSSSGNTIYF. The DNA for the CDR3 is TGCAGTGGGTCGACAGGCTCGAGCTCTGGAAACACCATATATTTT.

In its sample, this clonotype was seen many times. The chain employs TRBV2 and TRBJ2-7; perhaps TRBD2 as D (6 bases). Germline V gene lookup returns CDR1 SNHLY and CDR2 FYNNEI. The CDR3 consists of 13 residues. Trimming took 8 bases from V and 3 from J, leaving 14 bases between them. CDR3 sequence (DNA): TGTGCCAGCTTTGAGGGACTTATCTACGAGCAGTACTTC. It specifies CASFEGLIYEQYF.

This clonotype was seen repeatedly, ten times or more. The CDR3, as DNA: TGTGCCAGCAGATTTATCCCTAGCGGGAGGGCCGTAGTCGAGCAGTACTTC. Translation gives CASRFIPSGRAVVEQYF. This chain connects TRBV28 to TRBJ2-7, with 12 bases aligning to TRBD2. CDR3 length equals 17 residues. Germline values: CDR1 MDHEN, CDR2 SYDVKM. Trimming removed 6 bases from V and 6 bases from J; junction bases left unmatched: 15.

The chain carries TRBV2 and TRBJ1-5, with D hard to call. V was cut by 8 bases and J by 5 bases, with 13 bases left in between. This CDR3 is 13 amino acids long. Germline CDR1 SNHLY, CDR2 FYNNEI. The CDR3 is CASRLIGDQPQHF. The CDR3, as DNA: TGTGCCAGCCGCTTGATAGGCGATCAGCCCCAGCATTTT.

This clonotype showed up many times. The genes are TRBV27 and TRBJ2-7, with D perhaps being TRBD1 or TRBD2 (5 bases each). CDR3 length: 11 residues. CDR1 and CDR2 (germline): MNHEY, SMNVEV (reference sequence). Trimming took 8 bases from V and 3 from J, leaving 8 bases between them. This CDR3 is CASWDGYEQYF. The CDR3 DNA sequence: TGTGCCAGCTGGGACGGCTACGAGCAGTACTTC.

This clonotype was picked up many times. In DNA, the CDR3 is TGTGCCAGCAGTTTAGTAGGGACAGGGTATAGCAATCAGCCCCAGCATTTT. Translating it yields CASSLVGTGYSNQPQHF. The rearrangement uses TRBV27 and TRBJ1-5; 9 nucleotides match TRBD1. The CDR3 is 17 residues long. Germline CDR1 MNHEY, CDR2 SMNVEV (reference sequence). The ends lost 2 bases at V and 0 bases at J; junction bases unmatched: 5.

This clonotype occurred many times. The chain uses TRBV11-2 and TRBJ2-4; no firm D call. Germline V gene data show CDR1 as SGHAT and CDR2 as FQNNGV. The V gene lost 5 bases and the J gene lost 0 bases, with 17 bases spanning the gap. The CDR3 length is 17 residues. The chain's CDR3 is CASSDPRLPIAKNIQYF. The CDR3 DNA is TGTGCCAGCAGCGACCCTCGGCTCCCTATAGCCAAAAACATTCAGTACTTC.

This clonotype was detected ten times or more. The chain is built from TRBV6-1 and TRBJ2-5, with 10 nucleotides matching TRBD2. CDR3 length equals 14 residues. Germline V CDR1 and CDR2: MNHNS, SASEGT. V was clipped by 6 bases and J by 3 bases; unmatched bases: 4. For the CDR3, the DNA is TGTGCCAGCAGCAGCGGGAGGGCAGAAGAGACCCAGTACTTC. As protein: CASSSGRAEETQYF.

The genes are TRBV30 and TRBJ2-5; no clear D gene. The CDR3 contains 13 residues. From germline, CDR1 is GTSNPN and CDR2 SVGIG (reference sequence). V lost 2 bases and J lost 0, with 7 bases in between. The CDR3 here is CAWSLGYQETQYF. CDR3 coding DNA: TGTGCCTGGAGTCTGGGCTACCAAGAGACCCAGTACTTC. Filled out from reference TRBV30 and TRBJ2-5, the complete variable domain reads SQTIHQWPATLVQPVGSPLSLECTVEGTSNPNLYWYRQAAGRGLQLLFYSVGIGQISSEVPQNLSASRPQDRQFILSSKKLLLSDSGFYLCAWSLGYQETQYFGPGTRLLVL.

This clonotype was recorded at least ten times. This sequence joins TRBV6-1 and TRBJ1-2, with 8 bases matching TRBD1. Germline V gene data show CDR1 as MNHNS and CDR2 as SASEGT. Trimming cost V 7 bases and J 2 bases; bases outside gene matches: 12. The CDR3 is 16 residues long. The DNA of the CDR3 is TGTGCCAGCACAAGACAGGGGCGAACCTTCAACTATGGCTACACCTTC. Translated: CASTRQGRTFNYGYTF.